These T cell receptor beta chains were read from a single sample in a study of PD-1 blockade in classical Hodgkin lymphoma. Some clones are missing from TCRdb's copy, which holds only in-frame ones; the method was immunoSEQ multiplex PCR. The sample holds about 50,000 clones, 73% seen once. Here the sequenced sample was peripheral blood mononuclear cells (PBMCs), taken at baseline. The source is a human donor with classical Hodgkin lymphoma. The CDR3 runs from the conserved cysteine through the conserved F or W. A D gene is named only where the DNA matches it firmly. Part of the rows lack a size; the others show once, few, many or a class for expanded clones.

v_call	d_call	j_call	cdr3_length	clone_size	cdr3_nt	cdr3_aa
TRBV7-9	-	TRBJ2-7	13	-	TGTGCCACCAGCGACAGCTGGGCCTACGAGCAGTACTTC	CATSDSWAYEQYF
TRBV28	-	TRBJ1-2	12	-	TGTGCCAGCAGGACAGGTCCCTATGGCTACACCTTC	CASRTGPYGYTF
TRBV18	-	TRBJ1-2	13	-	TGTGCCAGCTCACTTTTCCTTAACTATGGCTACACCTTC	CASSLFLNYGYTF
TRBV7-9	-	TRBJ2-1	16	-	TGTGCCAGCAGCTACACCAGGAGCCTATCCTACAATGAGCAGTTCTTC	CASSYTRSLSYNEQFF
TRBV6-6	-	TRBJ2-5	13	-	TGTGCCAGCAGCCAACTGAATCAAGAGACCCAGTACTTC	CASSQLNQETQYF
TRBV4-1	-	TRBJ1-1	13	-	TGCGCCAGCAGCCAAGCCGAGGACACTGAAGCTTTCTTT	CASSQAEDTEAFF
TRBV29-1	-	TRBJ2-3	14	-	TGCAGCGTTGAAAGGGCAGGGAGCACAGATACGCAGTATTTT	CSVERAGSTDTQYF
TRBV5-6	-	TRBJ1-5	16	-	TGTGCCAGCAGCTCCCCACAGGACAGATTGAATCAGCCCCAGCATTTT	CASSSPQDRLNQPQHF
TRBV5-8	-	TRBJ1-1	14	-	TGTGCCAGCAGCTTGGGAGTTATGAACACTGAAGCTTTCTTT	CASSLGVMNTEAFF
TRBV5-6	TRBD1	TRBJ1-2	14	-	TGTGCCAGCAGGGGGACAGGGATTAACTATGGCTACACCTTC	CASRGTGINYGYTF
TRBV4-2	-	TRBJ2-2	16	-	TGTGCCAGCAGCCCCGAAGCGGGACAGAACACCGGGGAGCTGTTTTTT	CASSPEAGQNTGELFF
TRBV15	-	TRBJ1-1	14	-	TGTGCCACCAGCAGAAAACAGGGCCAGACTGAAGCTTTCTTT	CATSRKQGQTEAFF
TRBV4-2	-	TRBJ2-3	12	once	TGTGCCAGCAGCCAAGAGGAAGATACGCAGTATTTT	CASSQEEDTQYF
TRBV7-3	-	TRBJ2-3	15	few	TGTGCCAGCAGCCCAAGACACGGACCCACAGATACGCAGTATTTT	CASSPRHGPTDTQYF
TRBV25-1	-	TRBJ2-7	15	few	TGTGCCAGCAGTGATGAGAGACTCCTACGCTACGAGCAGTACTTC	CASSDERLLRYEQYF
TRBV19	-	TRBJ1-1	16	-	TGTGCCAGTAGCCGGGGACCGAACCCTCTGAACACTGAAGCTTTCTTT	CASSRGPNPLNTEAFF
TRBV6-5	-	TRBJ1-2	13	-	TGTGCCAGCAGTTATCAGACAGGCTATGGCTACACCTTC	CASSYQTGYGYTF
TRBV29-1	TRBD2	TRBJ2-3	14	once	TGCAGCGTTGAAGATCGGGGAGGGCAAGATACGCAGTATTTT	CSVEDRGGQDTQYF
TRBV12-5	-	TRBJ1-1	11	-	TGTGCTAGTGGTTTTAACCGTGAAGCTTTCTTT	CASGFNREAFF
TRBV28	TRBD1	TRBJ1-1	14	-	TGTGCCAGCCGCCCAGGGGGGGGGACTGCTGAAGCTTTCTTT	CASRPGGGTAEAFF
TRBV28	-	TRBJ1-1	14	-	TGTGCCAGCATTTCCCCAGGGGCGAACACTGAAGCTTTCTTT	CASISPGANTEAFF
TRBV30	TRBD1	TRBJ1-4	17	-	TGTGCCTGGAGTTTCCGGGACAGGGGCGCGACTAATGAAAAACTGTTTTTT	CAWSFRDRGATNEKLFF
TRBV7-6	TRBD1	TRBJ2-4	16	-	TGTGCCAGCAGTTCCGGGACAGGAGGGGTCAAAAACATTCAGTACTTC	CASSSGTGGVKNIQYF
TRBV6-5	-	TRBJ2-7	13	-	TGTGCCAGCAGTGATGGAGGGCACTACGAGCAGTACTTC	CASSDGGHYEQYF
TRBV6-6	-	TRBJ1-2	14	-	TGTGCCAGCAGTTACTTAGGCATTGCGTCCTTCAACACCTTC	CASSYLGIASFNTF
TRBV29-1	TRBD1	TRBJ2-5	13	-	TGCAGCTCCGGGGACAGGTACCAAGAGACCCAGTACTTC	CSSGDRYQETQYF
TRBV5-5	-	TRBJ1-1	13	-	TGTGCCAGCAGCTCCAGGGAGGGAGATGAAGCTTTCTTT	CASSSREGDEAFF
TRBV5-1	-	TRBJ1-1	17	-	TGCGCCAGCAGCTTGACCCTTGACAAACCGATGAACACTGAAGCTTTCTTT	CASSLTLDKPMNTEAFF
TRBV7-9	TRBD2	TRBJ2-1	14	-	TGTGCCAGCAGCCCTAGCGGGACGTACAATGAGCAGTTCTTC	CASSPSGTYNEQFF
TRBV11-2	-	TRBJ2-7	14	-	TGTGCCAGCAGCTTAGGGACTGGCGCCTACGAGCAGTACTTC	CASSLGTGAYEQYF
TRBV19	-	TRBJ1-5	15	-	TGTGCCAGTAGTATATGGCCAGAGGTCAGTCAGCCCCAGCATTTT	CASSIWPEVSQPQHF